This T cell receptor beta chain was observed in a study of tumor T cells in aggressive B-cell lymphoma. Per the germline V gene, CDR1 is LNHDA and CDR2 is SQIVND (reference sequence). The CDR3 sequence is 14 residues long. Trimming took off 5 bases at V and 2 bases at J, with 10 bases between the two ends. Here immunoSEQ multiplex PCR was the method, and the copy in TCRdb shows in-frame clones only, minus some. The table records roughly 10,000 clones, approximately 85% of them present only once. This clone was seen more than once but under ten times. This clonotype was obtained from an adult with diffuse large B cell lymphoma. The genes are TRBV19 and TRBJ1-5; TRBD1 might be the D (6 bases). The sample comprised tumor tissue. The CDR3 bases are TGTGCCAGTAGTGGACGACAGGGCAATCAGCCCCAGCATTTT. This encodes CASSGRQGNQPQHF.